The next 22 T cell receptor beta chains were all read from a single sample in a study of T cell responses to AZD1222 COVID-19 vaccine. Repertoires were generated with immunoSEQ multiplex PCR, while TCRdb's copy carries only in-frame clones and drops some. The sample has some 140,000 clones, roughly 90% seen once. The source was peripheral blood, collected on day 0 of AZD1222 vaccination. Receptors were obtained from an adult in good health.

The chain couples TRBV6-2 or TRBV6-3 to TRBJ2-7; TRBD1 matches 10 bases. V trimming: 4 bases; J trimming: 3 bases; junction bases outside the gene matches: 6. CDR1 and CDR2 (germline): MNHEY, SVGEGT. The CDR3 totals 15 residues. CDR3 sequence: CASSSDRGDVYEQYF. The DNA of the CDR3 is TGTGCCAGCAGTTCGGACAGGGGGGATGTCTACGAGCAGTACTTC.

The V gene is TRBV7-3, the J gene TRBJ2-3; 10 bases align to TRBD2. Unmatched junction bases numbered 13, after V lost 8 bases and J lost 5 bases. Germline-derived CDR1 and CDR2 are SGHTA and FQGTGA. The CDR3 length is 16 residues. The CDR3 bases are TGTGCCAGCGCCATCGGAACTAGCGGGACCGGAGATACGCAGTATTTT. Residues: CASAIGTSGTGDTQYF.

V is TRBV7-2 and J is TRBJ2-1; D unresolved. This CDR3 comprises 14 residues. Germline-derived CDR1 and CDR2 are SGHTA and FQGNSA. The ends were cut back, 3 bases at V and 7 bases at J, with 13 bases in the middle. The CDR3 DNA reads TGTGCCAGCAGCTTCCGGTCAGGCGATAATGAGCAGTTCTTC. It specifies CASSFRSGDNEQFF.

V and J are TRBV14 and TRBJ1-1; the match to TRBD1 covers 9 bases. The ends lost 3 bases at V and 6 bases at J; junction bases unmatched: 5. The CDR3 runs to 14 residues. Germline V gives CDR1 SGHDN, CDR2 FVKESK. The CDR3 DNA follows: TGTGCCAGCAGCCATAGGGGACAGGGCGCTGAAGCTTTCTTT. Protein sequence: CASSHRGQGAEAFF.

The chain links TRBV7-6 to TRBJ2-5, with TRBD2 matching over 7 bases. V dropped 3 bases and J dropped 3; count of bases not matched to a gene: 7. This CDR3 is built from 15 residues. The germline V gene encodes CDR1 SGHVS and CDR2 FNYEAQ. The CDR3 sequence is CASSLITGTKETQYF. CDR3 nucleotides: TGTGCCAGCAGCTTGATAACCGGGACTAAAGAGACCCAGTACTTC.

V is TRBV2 and J is TRBJ2-7; D is perhaps TRBD2 (5 bases). The V gene lost 5 bases and the J gene lost 3 bases, with 8 bases spanning the gap. The germline gives CDR1 SNHLY, CDR2 FYNNEI. This CDR3 comprises 12 residues. CDR3 sequence reads: CASSTGYYEQYF. The CDR3 DNA reads TGTGCCAGCAGTACGGGGTACTACGAGCAGTACTTC.

The rearrangement links TRBV30 to TRBJ1-6; D gene unclear. This CDR3 contains 13 residues. Trimming pared 5 bases from V and 1 base from J, leaving 6 bases between. Germline CDR1 is GTSNPN and CDR2 is SVGIG (reference sequence). The CDR3: CAWDNSYNSPLHF. The CDR3 nucleotides are TGTGCCTGGGACAATTCCTATAATTCACCCCTCCACTTT. Full variable domain (remainder filled in from reference TRBV30 and TRBJ1-6): SQTIHQWPATLVQPVGSPLSLECTVEGTSNPNLYWYRQAAGRGLQLLFYSVGIGQISSEVPQNLSASRPQDRQFILSSKKLLLSDSGFYLCAWDNSYNSPLHFGNGTRLTVT.

Only one count was recorded for this clone. The rearrangement joins TRBV6-2 or TRBV6-3 to TRBJ1-3, with a tentative D call TRBD1 (6 bases). The V gene's germline CDR1 is MNHEY and CDR2 SVGEGT. The germline V and J ends were trimmed by 4 bases and 0 bases, with 16 bases remaining between them. CDR3 length: 17 residues. CDR3 region: CASSSAGTIGSGNTIYF. The CDR3, as DNA: TGTGCCAGCAGTTCGGCCGGGACAATCGGCTCTGGAAACACCATATATTTT.

The V call is TRBV4-3, the J call TRBJ2-2; D unclear. V was cut by 1 base and J by 9 bases, with 12 bases left in between. Germline V CDR1 and CDR2: LGHNA, YSLEER. The CDR3 has 14 amino acids. The CDR3 spells CASSQGPNARELFF. CDR3 sequence (DNA): TGCGCCAGCAGCCAAGGCCCCAATGCCCGGGAGCTGTTTTTT.

This chain uses TRBV18 with TRBJ2-6, with D maybe TRBD1 (5 bases). CDR3 length equals 13 residues. Germline CDR1 reads KGHSH; CDR2 reads LQKENI. The V gene lost 6 bases and the J gene lost 5 bases, with 8 bases spanning the gap. The CDR3 sequence is CASSQGRANVLTF. Written as DNA, the CDR3 is TGTGCCAGCTCCCAGGGCCGGGCCAACGTCCTGACTTTC. Looking up the rest from reference TRBV18 and TRBJ2-6 gives the full variable domain: NAGVMQNPRHLVRRRGQEARLRCSPMKGHSHVYWYRQLPEEGLKFMVYLQKENIIDESGMPKERFSAEFPKEGPSILRIQQVVRGDSAAYFCASSQGRANVLTFGAGSRLTVL.

The rearrangement joins TRBV28 to TRBJ1-5; tentative D call: TRBD1 (6 bases). Germline V gives CDR1 MDHEN, CDR2 SYDVKM. Trimming removed 7 bases from V and 5 bases from J, with 9 bases in between. The CDR3 runs to 12 residues. CDR3 DNA sequence: TGTGCCAGCACGAAGGGGGATCAGCCCCAGCATTTT. Amino acids: CASTKGDQPQHF.

This clone was counted a single time. This chain joins TRBV19 and TRBJ1-5; unclear D gene. Deletions cut 4 bases from V and 0 bases from J, with 7 bases between. This CDR3 comprises 14 residues. Germline CDR1 is LNHDA and CDR2 is SQIVND (reference sequence). The CDR3 region is CASSNSYSNQPQHF. The CDR3 nucleotides are TGTGCCAGTAGTAATAGTTATAGCAATCAGCCCCAGCATTTT. Looking up the rest from reference TRBV19 and TRBJ1-5 gives the full variable domain: DGGITQSPKYLFRKEGQNVTLSCEQNLNHDAMYWYRQDPGQGLRLIYYSQIVNDFQKGDIAEGYSVSREKKESFPLTVTSAQKNPTAFYLCASSNSYSNQPQHFGDGTRLSIL.

The chain recombines TRBV4-1 with TRBJ2-1; the D is unclear. The germline V gene encodes CDR1 MGHRA and CDR2 YSYEKL. The CDR3 length is 11 residues. V gave up 0 bases and J gave up 8 bases, with 2 bases separating them. This CDR3 reads CASSQEDEQFF. CDR3 sequence (DNA): TGCGCCAGCAGCCAAGAGGATGAGCAGTTCTTC.

The V call is TRBV29-1, the J call TRBJ2-1; TRBD1 is a possible D gene (5 bases). The CDR3 consists of 15 residues. CDR1 is SQVTM, CDR2 ANQGSEA, per germline. V was clipped by 0 bases and J by 9 bases, with 18 bases between them. The CDR3 spells CSVEEERLRVLEQFF. In DNA, the CDR3 is TGCAGCGTTGAAGAGGAGCGCCTCAGGGTTCTTGAGCAGTTCTTC.

Only a few counts were recorded for this clone. The chain recombines TRBV7-9 with TRBJ2-1; maybe TRBD2 (6 bases). Trimming left V 7 bases short and J 8 bases short, with 21 bases between. Germline V gene lookup returns CDR1 SEHNR and CDR2 FQNEAQ (reference sequence). This CDR3 comprises 15 residues. Written as DNA, the CDR3 is TGTGCCAGCACCTCGGACTACTTCGGTAATGATGAGCAGTTCTTC. Translation gives CASTSDYFGNDEQFF.

This clone was seen just once. This chain uses TRBV15 with TRBJ2-5, with 8 bases aligning to TRBD1. The CDR3 spans 14 residues. CDR1 and CDR2 (germline): LNHNV, YYDKDF (reference sequence). The V gene end was trimmed by 4 bases and the J gene end by 5 bases; junction bases not matched to a gene: 6. Written as DNA, the CDR3 is TGTGCCACCAGCAACGGACAGGGACGGGAGACCCAGTACTTC. It is translated as CATSNGQGRETQYF. The entire variable domain, with the rest obtained from reference TRBV15 and TRBJ2-5, is as follows: DAMVIQNPRYQVTQFGKPVTLSCSQTLNHNVMYWYQQKSSQAPKLLFHYYDKDFNNEADTPDNFQSRRPNTSFCFLDIRSPGLGDTAMYLCATSNGQGRETQYFGPGTRLLVL.

The rearrangement uses TRBV6-6 and TRBJ1-6; D remains unclear. V was shortened by 4 bases and J by 6 bases, with 1 base between the two germline ends. The CDR3 contains 11 residues. Germline assignment: CDR1 MNHNY and CDR2 SVGAGI (reference sequence). CDR3 nucleotides: TGTGCCAGCAGTTCTAATTCACCCCTCCACTTT. The encoded protein is CASSSNSPLHF.

The rearrangement uses TRBV18 and TRBJ1-3; the D gene is possibly TRBD1 (5 bases). CDR3 length equals 17 residues. Germline lookup yields CDR1 KGHSH and CDR2 LQKENI. Trimming removed 2 bases from V and 0 bases from J, with 14 bases in between. The CDR3 loop reads CASSPVTGGSSGNTIYF. The DNA for the CDR3 is TGTGCCAGCTCACCAGTTACAGGTGGTTCCTCTGGAAACACCATATATTTT.

The chain has TRBV7-2 and TRBJ1-1, with 7 bases fitting TRBD1. There are 14 residues in the CDR3. In germline, CDR1 is SGHTA, CDR2 FQGNSA. Unmatched junction bases numbered 4, after V lost 5 bases and J lost 1 base. The CDR3 reads CASSTGVRNTEAFF. The CDR3 coding sequence is TGTGCCAGCAGCACAGGGGTAAGGAACACTGAAGCTTTCTTT.

This clone has a single count. The chain links TRBV2 to TRBJ2-1, with a tentative D call TRBD2 (6 bases). CDR1 is SNHLY, CDR2 FYNNEI, per germline. Trimming pared 5 bases from V and 7 bases from J, leaving 18 bases between. CDR3 size: 15 residues. Written as DNA, the CDR3 is TGTGCCAGCAGTCAGTCCGGGACTGGCGTTAATGAGCAGTTCTTC. Protein sequence: CASSQSGTGVNEQFF.

V is TRBV24-1 and J is TRBJ1-1; 7 bases agree with TRBD1. CDR3 length: 12 residues. V was pared by 12 bases and J by 6 bases, with 9 bases of the junction left unmatched. The germline V gene has CDR1 KGHDR and CDR2 SFDVKD. CDR3 in DNA: TGTGCCCCCCTAGACAGGGTTGCTGAAGCTTTCTTT. Translation gives CAPLDRVAEAFF.

The J gene is TRBJ1-5, the V gene TRBV5-1; D unclear. Germline CDR1 is SGHRS and CDR2 is YFSETQ. Trimming removed 4 bases from V and 0 bases from J, with 5 bases in between. The CDR3 totals 13 residues. CDR3 DNA sequence: TGCGCCAGCAGCCCCTATAGCAATCAGCCCCAGCATTTT. It is translated as CASSPYSNQPQHF.